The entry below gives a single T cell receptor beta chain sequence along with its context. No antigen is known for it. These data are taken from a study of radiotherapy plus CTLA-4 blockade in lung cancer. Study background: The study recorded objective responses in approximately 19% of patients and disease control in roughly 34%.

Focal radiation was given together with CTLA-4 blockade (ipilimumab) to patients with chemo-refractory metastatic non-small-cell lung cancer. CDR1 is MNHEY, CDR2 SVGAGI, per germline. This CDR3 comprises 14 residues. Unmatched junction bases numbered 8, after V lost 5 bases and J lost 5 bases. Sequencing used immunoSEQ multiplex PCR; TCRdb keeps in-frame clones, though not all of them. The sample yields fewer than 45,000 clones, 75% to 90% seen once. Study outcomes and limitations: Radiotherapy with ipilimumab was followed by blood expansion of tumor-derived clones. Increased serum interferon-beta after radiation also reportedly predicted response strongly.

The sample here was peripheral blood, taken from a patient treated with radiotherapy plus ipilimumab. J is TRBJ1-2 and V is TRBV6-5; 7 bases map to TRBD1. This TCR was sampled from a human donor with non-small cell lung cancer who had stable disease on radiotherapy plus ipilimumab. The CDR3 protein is CASSNTGVRYGYTF. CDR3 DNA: TGTGCCAGCAGTAACACAGGGGTTCGGTATGGCTACACCTTC.